The clone carrying this T cell receptor beta chain was observed a few times. The data derive from a study of blood T cell repertoires in COVID-19. Overall study context: Italy, Spain and the United States were the sources of the convalescent and acute COVID-19 samples. From T cells, B-cell-depleted T cells, or PBMCs came the material, which was cDNA or gDNA.

Authors' methods: Counts of nucleated cells, estimated from reference gene primer amplification, were obtained. Here immunoSEQ multiplex PCR was the method, and the copy in TCRdb shows in-frame clones only, minus some. V, J and clone size are taken as reported in that table, and D and trimming were inferred from the DNA itself. This sample has around 140,000 clones; 60% to 80% occur once, and the top ten carry approximately 2%. The TCR sequence derives from a woman aged 70-85 years with acute or convalescent COVID-19. The material sequenced was peripheral blood.

CDR3 loop: CAISGSSGTYNEQFF. CDR3 DNA sequence: TGTGCCATCAGTGGGTCTAGCGGGACCTACAATGAGCAGTTCTTC. This chain joins TRBV10-3 and TRBJ2-1; TRBD2 matches at 9 bases. Germline V gives CDR1 ENHRY, CDR2 SYGVKD. The trim removed 4 bases at V and 2 bases at J, leaving 3 bases unmatched. CDR3 length equals 15 residues.